The 32 T cell receptor beta chains below all came from one sample that was sequenced in a study of radiotherapy plus CTLA-4 blockade in lung cancer. Produced via immunoSEQ multiplex PCR; TCRdb's table is partial and in-frame only. The sample lists about 120,000 clones, approximately 84% seen once, with around 4.8% in the top ten. This sample comprised peripheral blood, obtained from a patient treated with radiotherapy plus ipilimumab. The source is a human donor with non-small cell lung cancer who had a partial response to radiotherapy plus ipilimumab.

V is TRBV19 and J is TRBJ2-7; possible D gene TRBD1, 6 bases. V lost 4 bases to trimming and J lost 2 bases, with 9 bases between them. This CDR3 region has 13 residues. Germline V CDR1 and CDR2: LNHDA, SQIVND (reference sequence). CDR3 bases: TGTGCCAGTAGTACGACAGGTACCTACGAGCAGTACTTC. Translating it yields CASSTTGTYEQYF.

There are a few counts of this clone. The V gene is TRBV4-1, the J gene TRBJ1-4; D might be TRBD1 (5 bases). CDR3 size: 15 residues. V lost 0 bases and J 7 bases, leaving 12 bases between the germline ends. CDR1 MGHRA and CDR2 YSYEKL come from the germline V gene. Here the CDR3 DNA reads TGCGCCAGCAGCCAAGATTGGGGGGTGAGTGAAAAACTGTTTTTT. It codes for CASSQDWGVSEKLFF.

This rearrangement joins TRBV6-6 to TRBJ1-1; TRBD1 matches at 8 bases. The CDR3 consists of 13 residues. Looked up from germline, CDR1 is MNHNY and CDR2 is SVGAGI (reference sequence). With V trimmed by 7 bases and J by 4 bases, 5 bases remained unmatched. The CDR3 is CASTETGGTEAFF. Here the CDR3 DNA reads TGTGCCAGCACCGAAACAGGGGGCACTGAAGCTTTCTTT.

This chain connects TRBV15 to TRBJ2-2, with TRBD1 as a possible D gene (7 bases). V lost 5 bases and J 3 bases, leaving 28 bases between the germline ends. The CDR3 is 20 amino acids. Germline V gene sequence: CDR1 LNHNV, CDR2 YYDKDF (reference sequence). The CDR3 sequence: CATSARRQQGGMVYTGELFF. Here the CDR3 DNA reads TGTGCCACCAGCGCCCGACGGCAGCAGGGGGGAATGGTTTACACCGGGGAGCTGTTTTTT. Based on the CDR3 plus reference TRBV15 and TRBJ2-2, the full variable domain is DAMVIQNPRYQVTQFGKPVTLSCSQTLNHNVMYWYQQKSSQAPKLLFHYYDKDFNNEADTPDNFQSRRPNTSFCFLDIRSPGLGDTAMYLCATSARRQQGGMVYTGELFFGEGSRLTVL.

The chain has TRBV29-1 and TRBJ2-7; tentative D call: TRBD2 (5 bases). V was pared by 4 bases and J by 2 bases, with 9 bases between. The CDR3 loop spans 12 amino acids. Germline V CDR1 and CDR2: SQVTM, ANQGSEA. CDR3: CSVAGDTYEQYF. The DNA of the CDR3 is TGCAGCGTTGCCGGGGATACCTACGAGCAGTACTTC.

The V gene is TRBV5-1, the J gene TRBJ2-1; D is uncertain. V gave up 0 bases and J gave up 0 bases, with 10 bases separating them. Germline V gene lookup returns CDR1 SGHRS and CDR2 YFSETQ. The CDR3 consists of 16 residues. CDR3 coding DNA: TGCGCCAGCAGCTTGGAGAGCCGGAGCTCCTACAATGAGCAGTTCTTC. This codes for CASSLESRSSYNEQFF. Combining the CDR3 with reference TRBV5-1 and TRBJ2-1 gives the whole variable domain KAGVTQTPRYLIKTRGQQVTLSCSPISGHRSVSWYQQTPGQGLQFLFEYFSETQRNKGNFPGRFSGRQFSNSRSEMNVSTLELGDSALYLCASSLESRSSYNEQFFGPGTRLTVL.

CDR3 DNA: TGTGCCAGCAGTGGACTAGCGGTCTACGAGCAGTACTTC. As protein: CASSGLAVYEQYF. The chain carries TRBV6-6 and TRBJ2-7; TRBD2 agrees at 10 bases. Germline V CDR1 and CDR2: MNHNY, SVGAGI (reference sequence). The CDR3 totals 13 residues. Unmatched junction bases numbered 1, after V lost 5 bases and J lost 3 bases.

The J gene is TRBJ2-6, the V gene TRBV28; 7 nucleotides agree with TRBD1. Germline trimming cut 5 bases from V and 0 bases from J; bases unmatched to any gene: 10. The germline V gene has CDR1 MDHEN and CDR2 SYDVKM. The CDR3 spans 18 residues. The CDR3 region is CASSGWDSPDSGANVLTF. Written as DNA, the CDR3 is TGTGCCAGCAGTGGATGGGACAGTCCAGACTCTGGGGCCAACGTCCTGACTTTC.

The CDR3 sequence: CASTIRQVGSWAFF. The DNA of the CDR3 is TGTGCCAGTACCATTAGACAGGTCGGTAGTTGGGCTTTCTTT. The genes are TRBV19 and TRBJ1-1; a possible D gene is TRBD1 (6 bases). Germline CDR1 and CDR2: LNHDA and SQIVND (reference sequence). The V gene lost 7 bases and the J gene lost 11 bases, with 23 bases spanning the gap. The CDR3 covers 14 residues.

The rearrangement links TRBV9 to TRBJ1-4; a weak D match, TRBD1 (6 bases). V lost 5 bases to trimming and J lost 3 bases, with 17 bases between them. The CDR3 runs to 16 residues. CDR1 and CDR2 from the germline V gene are SGDLS and YYNGEE. The CDR3 nucleotides are TGTGCCAGCAGTCTTTCTACAGGGAAGGCTAATGAAAAACTGTTTTTT. Protein product: CASSLSTGKANEKLFF.

The genes are TRBV28 and TRBJ1-5; 7 positions agree with TRBD1. V shed 5 bases, J shed 6 bases, and the junction held 10 bases outside the gene matches. The germline gives CDR1 MDHEN, CDR2 SYDVKM. This CDR3 has 15 amino acids. CDR3 amino acids: CASSPGGQVGQPQHF. The CDR3 DNA reads TGTGCCAGCAGTCCCGGCGGACAGGTTGGTCAGCCCCAGCATTTT.

V is TRBV6-5 and J is TRBJ1-4; tentatively, D is TRBD1 (5 bases). Germline CDR1 MNHEY, CDR2 SVGAGI. Trimming shortened V by 6 bases and J by 5 bases, and 16 bases separated the two germline ends. There are 15 residues in the CDR3. This CDR3 reads CASSRAGGLNEKLFF. The CDR3 DNA reads TGTGCCAGCAGCAGGGCTGGAGGGCTGAATGAAAAACTGTTTTTT.

The chain joins TRBV6-6 to TRBJ1-5; no definite D call. The CDR3 totals 15 residues. Trimming removed 7 bases at V and 0 bases at J, with 13 bases between. Germline CDR1 is MNHNY and CDR2 is SVGAGI (reference sequence). CDR3 coding DNA: TGTGCCAGCAACCAAAGGGAGGGTAGCAATCAGCCCCAGCATTTT. It encodes CASNQREGSNQPQHF.

The V call is TRBV30, the J call TRBJ1-5; D is unresolved. Germline V gene sequence: CDR1 GTSNPN, CDR2 SVGIG (reference sequence). CDR3 length: 12 residues. V was cut by 2 bases and J by 7 bases, with 9 bases left in between. The CDR3 DNA reads TGTGCCTGGAGTACCGGGGTACAGCCCCAGCATTTT. This codes for CAWSTGVQPQHF.

V is TRBV10-3 and J is TRBJ2-5; TRBD1 matches at 8 bases. V was pared by 4 bases and J by 4 bases, with 5 bases of the junction left unmatched. CDR1 is ENHRY, CDR2 SYGVKD, per germline. CDR3 length: 14 amino acids. CDR3 nucleotide sequence: TGTGCCATCAGTGCCTCACAGGGGGTAGAGACCCAGTACTTC. It yields the protein CAISASQGVETQYF.

J is TRBJ2-7 and V is TRBV5-1; 9 bases match TRBD1. This CDR3 contains 15 residues. V dropped 3 bases and J dropped 2; count of bases not matched to a gene: 6. Germline V gene lookup returns CDR1 SGHRS and CDR2 YFSETQ. The CDR3 region is CASSSTGTGPYEQYF. The CDR3 bases are TGCGCCAGCAGCTCTACCGGGACAGGGCCCTACGAGCAGTACTTC.

The CDR3, as DNA: TGTGCCAGTAGTACCCTGGCAGGCGCCTTTTCAACTAATGAAAAACTGTTTTTT. Its translation is CASSTLAGAFSTNEKLFF. This rearrangement joins TRBV19 to TRBJ1-4; D unclear. Germline-derived CDR1 and CDR2 are LNHDA and SQIVND (reference sequence). Trimming shortened V by 4 bases and J by 0 bases, and 18 bases separated the two germline ends. CDR3 size: 18 residues.

CDR3 in amino acids: CASSRDRGRNYGYTF. In DNA, the CDR3 is TGTGCCAGCAGCCGTGACAGGGGGCGGAACTATGGCTACACCTTC. The chain combines TRBV6-5 with TRBJ1-2; 10 nucleotides align to TRBD1. Germline CDR1 and CDR2: MNHEY and SVGAGI. This CDR3 has 15 residues. The V and J ends lost 6 bases and 2 bases, in that order; junction bases with no gene match: 6.

CDR3 DNA: TGTGCCAGCTCACCCTCCAGGGGGTTCGAGCAGTACGTC. Translated: CASSPSRGFEQYV. This chain links TRBV18 with TRBJ2-7; 7 bases align to TRBD1. The CDR3 is made up of 13 amino acids. In germline, CDR1 is KGHSH, CDR2 LQKENI. Trimming took 3 bases from V and 6 from J; bases not matched to a gene: 5.

The chain has TRBV18 and TRBJ2-1, with 8 bases identical to TRBD1. The J segment lost 3 bases and the V segment lost 3 bases, leaving 4 bases of the junction unmatched. CDR3 length: 15 residues. Germline lookup yields CDR1 KGHSH and CDR2 LQKENI. CDR3 DNA sequence: TGTGCCAGCTCACCGGTGGGGACAGGCTACAATGAGCAGTTCTTC. It encodes CASSPVGTGYNEQFF.

This chain joins TRBV28 and TRBJ1-5, with D possibly being TRBD1 (6 bases). V lost 2 bases to trimming and J lost 0 bases, with 14 bases between them. CDR1 and CDR2 from the germline V gene are MDHEN and SYDVKM. The CDR3 is 17 amino acids. The CDR3 DNA reads as TGTGCCAGCAGTTTAAGGGTTCAGGGGATTAGCAATCAGCCCCAGCATTTT. Its translation: CASSLRVQGISNQPQHF. The entire variable domain, with the rest obtained from reference TRBV28 and TRBJ1-5, is as follows: DVKVTQSSRYLVKRTGEKVFLECVQDMDHENMFWYRQDPGLGLRLIYFSYDVKMKEKGDIPEGYSVSREKKERFSLILESASTNQTSMYLCASSLRVQGISNQPQHFGDGTRLSIL.

Turning to this clone: Relative to the germline gene, one junction end is altered; a read error may explain this. Additional DNA sequences in this sample encode the identical CDR3. The chain links TRBV4-1 to TRBJ2-1; D is perhaps TRBD2 (6 bases). The CDR3 sequence is 15 residues long. Per germline, CDR1 MGHRA and CDR2 YSYEKL. CDR3 nucleotide sequence: TGTGCCAGCAGCCAAAGGTGGGCTAGCGCTGATGAGCAGTTCTTC. Protein sequence: CASSQRWASADEQFF.

The chain combines TRBV7-2 with TRBJ2-7, with D perhaps TRBD2 (6 bases). The CDR3 spans 15 residues. V was cut by 5 bases and J by 3 bases, with 17 bases left in between. Per the germline V gene, CDR1 is SGHTA and CDR2 is FQGNSA. CDR3 nucleotide sequence: TGTGCCAGCAGCCAGGCATATAGCGGATACTACGAGCAGTACGTC. It codes for CASSQAYSGYYEQYV.

This chain links TRBV5-1 with TRBJ2-7; TRBD1 matches at 8 bases. With V trimmed by 1 base and J by 6 bases, 12 bases remained unmatched. CDR1 and CDR2 from the germline V gene are SGHRS and YFSETQ. This CDR3 has 16 residues. The CDR3 DNA sequence: TGCGCCAGCAGCTTGACAGGACAGGGCGTAGGAAGCGAGCAGTACTTC. Protein: CASSLTGQGVGSEQYF.

The chain combines TRBV19 with TRBJ1-4, with a weak D call TRBD1 (6 bases). The CDR3 contains 14 residues. Germline values: CDR1 LNHDA, CDR2 SQIVND (reference sequence). The V gene lost 3 bases and the J gene lost 8 bases, with 13 bases spanning the gap. The CDR3 coding sequence is TGTGCCAGTAGTATGAAAAGGGGGTTGGAAAAACTGTTTTTT. The encoded protein is CASSMKRGLEKLFF. The full variable domain, completed using reference TRBV19 and TRBJ1-4, is DGGITQSPKYLFRKEGQNVTLSCEQNLNHDAMYWYRQDPGQGLRLIYYSQIVNDFQKGDIAEGYSVSREKKESFPLTVTSAQKNPTAFYLCASSMKRGLEKLFFGSGTQLSVL.

The chain links TRBV7-9 to TRBJ1-2; D ambiguous. Germline V gene sequence: CDR1 SEHNR, CDR2 FQNEAQ (reference sequence). With 2 bases removed from V and 7 bases from J, the gap between germline ends came to 8 bases. CDR3 length equals 12 residues. For the CDR3, the DNA is TGTGCCAGCAGCTTATTATCGTCTGGCTACACCTTC. Translating gives CASSLLSSGYTF.

The rearrangement uses TRBV7-2 and TRBJ2-3; D is possibly TRBD1 (6 bases). Trimming took 2 bases from V and 7 from J, leaving 16 bases between them. The germline CDR1 and CDR2 sequences are SGHTA and FQGNSA. CDR3 size: 15 residues. CDR3 residues: CASSLQGNFRYTQYF. The CDR3 DNA reads TGTGCCAGCAGCTTACAGGGGAATTTCCGTTATACGCAGTATTTT.

V and J are TRBV30 and TRBJ1-4; 8 bases are a match to TRBD1. Trimming at V came to 2 bases and at J to 7 bases, leaving 9 bases not matched to a gene. Germline V gives CDR1 GTSNPN, CDR2 SVGIG (reference sequence). The CDR3 has 15 amino acids. Here the CDR3 reads CAWSMQTGGGEKLFF. The CDR3, as DNA: TGTGCCTGGAGTATGCAAACAGGGGGTGGTGAAAAACTGTTTTTT.

This clone was seen just once. The chain links TRBV7-2 to TRBJ1-5, with 8 positions matching TRBD1. Germline CDR1 reads SGHTA; CDR2 reads FQGNSA. V lost 4 bases, J lost 6 bases, and 5 bases stayed unmatched. This CDR3 has 14 residues. The CDR3 here is CASSSRQGSQPQHF. DNA for the CDR3: TGTGCCAGCAGCTCCCGACAGGGGAGTCAGCCCCAGCATTTT.

The CDR3 loop reads CASSAGGGLNSPLHF. CDR3 nucleotide sequence: TGTGCCAGCTCCGCGGGGGGGGGTCTTAATTCACCCCTCCACTTT. The chain uses TRBV6-4 and TRBJ1-6; tentative D call: TRBD1 (5 bases). CDR3 length: 15 amino acids. CDR1 and CDR2 from the germline V gene are MRHNA and SNTAGT. V lost 8 bases and J 6 bases, leaving 17 bases between the germline ends.

The rearrangement links TRBV5-8 to TRBJ2-5; possible D gene TRBD2, 5 bases. The V gene lost 1 base and the J gene lost 4 bases, with 8 bases spanning the gap. The CDR3 is 13 residues long. CDR1 and CDR2 from the germline V gene are SGHTS and YDEGEE. CDR3 in DNA: TGTGCCAGCAGCTTGTTTCGGGGAGAGACCCAGTACTTC. Translating it yields CASSLFRGETQYF.

This sequence joins TRBV6-1 and TRBJ1-1; D is uncertain. Trimming took off 8 bases at V and 5 bases at J, with 18 bases between the two ends. The CDR3 is 14 residues long. Germline assignment: CDR1 MNHNS and CDR2 SASEGT. The CDR3 nucleotides read TGTGCCAGCGGCCTCTATGGTGGGCGAACTGAAGCTTTCTTT. Its translation is CASGLYGGRTEAFF.